These T cell receptor beta chains were read from a single sample in a study of blood T cell repertoires in COVID-19. Generated by immunoSEQ multiplex PCR, the TCRdb table keeps only in-frame clones and is missing some. Of 200,000 to 250,000 clones listed, approximately 81% were seen once; the top ten hold roughly 21%. The specimen sequenced was peripheral blood. Every receptor here comes from a man younger than 40 with active or convalescent COVID-19. Both conserved end residues are trimmed from each CDR3. Only part of the rows carry a size: once, few, many, or a class if the clone is expanded.

length: 18; size: few; J: TRBJ2-2; V: TRBV10-1; CDR3: ASSEPNIQGNSENTGELF
length: 12; size: .; J: TRBJ2-1; V: TRBV6-5; CDR3: ASRPGQGLDEQF
length: 11; size: .; J: TRBJ1-1; V: TRBV12-3/TRBV12-4; CDR3: ASSFVVRSEAF
length: 13; size: .; J: TRBJ1-4; V: TRBV6-5; CDR3: ASSFTDLDNEKLF
length: 12; size: .; J: TRBJ1-6; V: TRBV19; CDR3: ASSVGPYNSPLH
length: 11; size: few; J: TRBJ1-5; V: TRBV27; CDR3: ASRRNSNQPQH
length: 15; size: .; J: TRBJ1-2; V: TRBV2; CDR3: ASRVDSFRGRDYGYT
length: 12; size: few; J: TRBJ1-2; V: TRBV7-2; CDR3: ASSSPGGGYGYT
length: 13; size: .; J: TRBJ2-5; V: TRBV3-1/TRBV3-2; CDR3: ASSHPTSGRETQY
length: 10; size: .; J: TRBJ2-2; V: TRBV10-1; CDR3: ASSDPGGELF
length: 12; size: .; J: TRBJ1-4; V: TRBV19; CDR3: ASSMYSTNEKLF
length: 15; size: .; J: TRBJ2-5; V: TRBV11-2; CDR3: ASSTLRTPRGQETQY
length: 12; size: .; J: TRBJ2-7; V: TRBV6-2/TRBV6-3; CDR3: ASSYRDTPREQY
length: 13; size: .; J: TRBJ2-2; V: TRBV20-1; CDR3: SASARGGTTGELF
length: 13; size: .; J: TRBJ2-3; V: TRBV7-2; CDR3: ASSLAGGRTDTQY
length: 12; size: .; J: TRBJ2-7; V: TRBV10-2; CDR3: ASSRGTGGHEQY
length: 13; size: .; J: TRBJ2-3; V: TRBV11-2; CDR3: ASSILAGAADTQY
length: 14; size: .; J: TRBJ2-3; V: TRBV7-2; CDR3: ASRRGQSSSTDTQY
length: 12; size: .; J: TRBJ2-7; V: TRBV7-8; CDR3: ASSLENGAYEQY
length: 14; size: .; J: TRBJ1-6; V: TRBV5-4; CDR3: ASRVGQEPYNSPLH
length: 14; size: .; J: TRBJ1-4; V: TRBV7-9; CDR3: ASSFGGLAANEKLF
length: 14; size: .; J: TRBJ2-1; V: TRBV13; CDR3: ASSLGTGKRDNEQF
length: 13; size: .; J: TRBJ2-3; V: TRBV5-4; CDR3: ASSLVAGYTDTQY
length: 13; size: .; J: TRBJ2-1; V: TRBV4-3; CDR3: ASSLQGLADNEQF
length: 11; size: few; J: TRBJ1-2; V: TRBV6-2/TRBV6-3; CDR3: ASSTSQGYGYT
length: 14; size: .; J: TRBJ2-7; V: TRBV27; CDR3: ASTPHGAGGAYEQY
length: 13; size: .; J: TRBJ1-1; V: TRBV18; CDR3: ASSPGQGTLSGAF
length: 13; size: .; J: TRBJ1-5; V: TRBV9; CDR3: ASSVEGRTNQPQH
length: 12; size: .; J: TRBJ2-1; V: TRBV30; CDR3: AWSVLLPSNEQF
length: 13; size: few; J: TRBJ2-7; V: TRBV16; CDR3: ASSQQGTSSYEQY
length: 13; size: .; J: TRBJ1-3; V: TRBV7-9; CDR3: ASSYTGSSGNTIY
length: 12; size: once; J: TRBJ1-2; V: TRBV19; CDR3: ASSPQGSPYGYT
length: 16; size: .; J: TRBJ1-4; V: TRBV23-1; CDR3: ASMRGPYKKTTNEKLF
length: 12; size: .; J: TRBJ1-4; V: TRBV4-2; CDR3: ASSLTGGGEKLF
length: 16; size: .; J: TRBJ1-4; V: TRBV7-9; CDR3: ASSLLGTGTQLNEKLF
length: 13; size: .; J: TRBJ2-3; V: TRBV7-9; CDR3: ASSSRGGLGDTQY
length: 12; size: .; J: TRBJ1-6; V: TRBV6-6; CDR3: ASSLGQAGAPLH
length: 12; size: .; J: TRBJ2-1; V: TRBV7-2; CDR3: ASSLAGDRDEQF
length: 9; size: .; J: TRBJ2-1; V: TRBV29-1; CDR3: SVEGVGEQF
length: 12; size: .; J: TRBJ1-5; V: TRBV28; CDR3: ATQQANSNQPQH
length: 11; size: .; J: TRBJ1-1; V: TRBV24-1; CDR3: ATSDFQGAGAF
length: 11; size: .; J: TRBJ2-3; V: TRBV19; CDR3: ASSISGSDTQY
length: 11; size: .; J: TRBJ1-1; V: TRBV11-1; CDR3: ASTWGGVTEAF
length: 10; size: .; J: TRBJ2-2; V: TRBV5-8; CDR3: ASSDTPGELF
length: 15; size: .; J: TRBJ2-2; V: TRBV27; CDR3: ASSLGALAMNTGELF
length: 13; size: .; J: TRBJ1-6; V: TRBV25-1; CDR3: ASSEPRGLNSPLH
length: 14; size: .; J: TRBJ2-7; V: TRBV6-6; CDR3: ASSTSPRDRVDEQY
length: 13; size: .; J: TRBJ2-3; V: TRBV11-3; CDR3: ASSPTSGGTDTQY
length: 11; size: .; J: TRBJ2-7; V: TRBV3-1/TRBV3-2; CDR3: ASSQGQPYEQY
length: 13; size: .; J: TRBJ2-7; V: TRBV4-2; CDR3: ASSQEAGSSYEQY
length: 9; size: .; J: TRBJ2-7; V: TRBV18; CDR3: ASLGGHEQY
length: 13; size: .; J: TRBJ2-4; V: TRBV10-2; CDR3: ASSPGQVAKNIQY
length: 15; size: .; J: TRBJ1-4; V: TRBV7-9; CDR3: ASSPDRGRGSNEKLF
length: 17; size: few; J: TRBJ2-1; V: TRBV6-2/TRBV6-3; CDR3: ASSPPRGLARLSYNEQF
length: 14; size: few; J: TRBJ1-3; V: TRBV19; CDR3: ASSIGGTAGGNTIY
length: 11; size: .; J: TRBJ1-1; V: TRBV27; CDR3: ARRDSGDTEAF
length: 13; size: .; J: TRBJ1-2; V: TRBV11-2; CDR3: ASSLVRRGGDGYT
length: 16; size: few; J: TRBJ2-3; V: TRBV4-2; CDR3: ASSQDPSGGAIRNTQY
length: 15; size: .; J: TRBJ1-2; V: TRBV4-2; CDR3: ASSQPRTGPANYGYT
length: 9; size: .; J: TRBJ2-7; V: TRBV19; CDR3: ATGTAGEQY